These 8 T cell receptor beta chains originate from one sample sequenced in a study of blood T cell repertoires in COVID-19. TCRdb's table, derived via immunoSEQ multiplex PCR, lists solely in-frame clones and lacks some. Of about 74,000 clones listed, roughly 81% were seen once; the top ten hold about a third. The sequenced sample was peripheral blood. The receptors stem from a man aged 65 to 79 with acute or convalescent COVID-19.

V is TRBV29-1 and J is TRBJ2-2; D possibly corresponds to TRBD2 (7 bases). V lost 5 bases and J 4 bases, leaving 17 bases between the germline ends. The CDR3 is 15 amino acids. Germline assignment: CDR1 SQVTM and CDR2 ANQGSEA. The CDR3 DNA sequence: TGCAGCGTTCACGGGGCGGGGGCGGGCACCGGGGAGCTGTTTTTT. Translated, it gives CSVHGAGAGTGELFF.

CDR3 region: CAISPREGDEQYF. For the CDR3, the DNA is TGTGCCATCAGTCCCCGGGAGGGGGACGAGCAGTACTTC. This sequence joins TRBV10-3 and TRBJ2-7; 8 bases agree with TRBD2. V lost 5 bases and J lost 5; bases outside the gene matches: 5. Germline V gene sequence: CDR1 ENHRY, CDR2 SYGVKD. The CDR3 runs to 13 residues.

The chain joins TRBV7-9 to TRBJ2-4; possible D gene TRBD1, 5 bases. The CDR3 totals 13 residues. CDR1 and CDR2 from the germline V gene are SEHNR and FQNEAQ (reference sequence). Trimming pared 2 bases from V and 5 bases from J, leaving 7 bases between. CDR3 coding DNA: TGTGCCAGCAGCTTACAGGGCCAAAACATTCAGTACTTC. Translated, it gives CASSLQGQNIQYF.

The chain employs TRBV10-2 and TRBJ2-3; the match to TRBD2 covers 9 bases. J was trimmed by 5 bases and V by 2 bases; bases with no gene match: 5. The CDR3 has 15 amino acids. Germline V gene sequence: CDR1 WSHSY, CDR2 SAAADI. CDR3: CASSEASGAVDTQYF. The DNA for the CDR3 is TGCGCCAGCAGTGAGGCTAGCGGGGCGGTAGATACGCAGTATTTT.

Here the CDR3 reads CASSFSGRAGFEQYF. DNA of the CDR3: TGCGCCAGCAGCTTTAGCGGGAGGGCCGGTTTCGAGCAGTACTTC. The chain carries TRBV5-1 and TRBJ2-7, with 11 bases matching TRBD2. CDR3 size: 15 residues. CDR1 is SGHRS and CDR2 is YFSETQ in the germline V gene. V lost 2 bases, J lost 6 bases, and 7 bases stayed unmatched.

The genes are TRBV6-6 and TRBJ2-7; TRBD2 is a possible D gene (6 bases). The V gene lost 0 bases and the J gene lost 2 bases, with 11 bases spanning the gap. Germline V gene data show CDR1 as MNHNY and CDR2 as SVGAGI (reference sequence). CDR3 length: 15 residues. The CDR3 region is CASSYSQGGTYEQYF. CDR3 in DNA: TGTGCCAGCAGTTACTCGCAGGGCGGGACCTACGAGCAGTACTTC.

The rearrangement uses TRBV5-4 and TRBJ2-5, with TRBD2 identical over 10 bases. The CDR3 is made up of 13 amino acids. Germline V gene data show CDR1 as SGHNT and CDR2 as YYREEE (reference sequence). The junction had 5 bases not matched to a gene; V was cut back by 10 bases and J by 2 bases. CDR3 DNA: TGTGCCTCCAGGACTAGCGGTCAAGAGACCCAGTACTTC. This translates into CASRTSGQETQYF.

Details on this clone: Other DNA variants within this sample encode the same CDR3. This chain joins TRBV7-9 and TRBJ2-5, with TRBD2 as a possible D gene (5 bases). This CDR3 is built from 13 residues. V lost 0 bases and J 5 bases, leaving 7 bases between the germline ends. Germline V lookup: CDR1 SEHNR, CDR2 FQNEAQ (reference sequence). The CDR3 DNA follows: TGTGCCAGCAGCTTAGCTGGCGGGGAGACCCAGTACTTC. This codes for CASSLAGGETQYF.